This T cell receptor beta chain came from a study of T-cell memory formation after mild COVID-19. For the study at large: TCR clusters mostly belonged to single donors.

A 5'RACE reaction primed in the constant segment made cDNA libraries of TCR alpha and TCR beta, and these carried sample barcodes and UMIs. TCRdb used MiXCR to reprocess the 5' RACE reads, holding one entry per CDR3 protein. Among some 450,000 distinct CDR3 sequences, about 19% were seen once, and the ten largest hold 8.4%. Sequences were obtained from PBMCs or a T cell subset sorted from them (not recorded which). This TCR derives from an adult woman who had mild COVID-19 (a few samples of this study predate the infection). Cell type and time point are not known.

CDR3 nucleotide sequence: TGTGCCAGCAGCTTAGGTAGCGGGAGTCTGATTAATGAGCAGTTCTTC. It specifies CASSLGSGSLINEQFF. The V and J genes are TRBV7-3 and TRBJ2-1; 9 bases line up with TRBD2. J was trimmed by 7 bases and V by 2 bases; bases with no gene match: 9. Germline V lookup: CDR1 SGHTA, CDR2 FQGTGA. The CDR3 loop spans 16 amino acids.